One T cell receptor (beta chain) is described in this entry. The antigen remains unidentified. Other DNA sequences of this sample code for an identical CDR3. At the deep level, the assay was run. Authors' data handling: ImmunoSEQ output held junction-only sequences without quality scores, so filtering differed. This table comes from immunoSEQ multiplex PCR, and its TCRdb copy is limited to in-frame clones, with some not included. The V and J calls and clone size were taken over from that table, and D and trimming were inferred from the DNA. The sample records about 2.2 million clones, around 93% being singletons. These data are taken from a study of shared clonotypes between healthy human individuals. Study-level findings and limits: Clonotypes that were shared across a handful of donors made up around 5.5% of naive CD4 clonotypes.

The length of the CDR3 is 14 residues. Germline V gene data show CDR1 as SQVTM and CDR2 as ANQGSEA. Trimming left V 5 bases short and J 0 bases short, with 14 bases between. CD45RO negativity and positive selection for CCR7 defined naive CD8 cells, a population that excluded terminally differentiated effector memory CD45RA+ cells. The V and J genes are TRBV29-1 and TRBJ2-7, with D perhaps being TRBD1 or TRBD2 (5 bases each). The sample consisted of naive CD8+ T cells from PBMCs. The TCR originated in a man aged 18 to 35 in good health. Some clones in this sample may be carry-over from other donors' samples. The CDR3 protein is CSVRGGQSSYEQYF. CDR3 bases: TGCAGCGTTCGGGGCGGACAAAGCTCCTACGAGCAGTACTTC.